The 24 T cell receptor beta chains presented below share a single source sample, sequenced in a study of T cells in localized non-small cell lung cancer. Repertoires were generated with immunoSEQ multiplex PCR, while TCRdb's copy carries only in-frame clones and drops some. This sample carries nearly 11,000 clones, 65% to 90% of them seen once, and the ten largest clones take less than 20%. Source: peripheral blood mononuclear cells, taken before any cancer treatment. These TCRs come from a female donor at least 60 years old with stage II lung adenocarcinoma.

A remark on this clone: At one end, the junction sequence differs from germline, possibly due to a read error. The CDR3: CASSYGDTGELFF. In DNA form, the CDR3 reads TGTGCTAGCAGCTACGGGGACACCGGGGAGCTGTTTTTT. The chain carries TRBV7-7 and TRBJ2-2, with a possible D match to TRBD2 (5 bases). Germline V gives CDR1 SSHAT, CDR2 FNYEAQ (reference sequence). The CDR3 runs 13 residues.

Remarks on this clone: Other DNA sequences within the sample encode an identical CDR3. This chain connects TRBV7-2 to TRBJ2-7; D might be TRBD2 (6 bases). CDR3 length: 16 amino acids. Trimming left V 2 bases short and J 0 bases short, with 14 bases between. Looked up from germline, CDR1 is SGHTA and CDR2 is FQGNSA. As DNA, the CDR3 is TGTGCCAGCAGCTTAAACGGGGGAGCCAGCTCCTACGAGCAGTACTTC. Its translation: CASSLNGGASSYEQYF.

This chain joins TRBV19 and TRBJ1-2; 10 positions match TRBD1. Germline CDR1 LNHDA, CDR2 SQIVND (reference sequence). Trimming cost V 9 bases and J 7 bases; bases outside gene matches: 11. CDR3 size: 14 residues. In DNA, the CDR3 is TGTGCCAGCCTCAAGCGGGACAGGGGCTTTGGCTACACCTTC. This codes for CASLKRDRGFGYTF.

The chain is built from TRBV28 and TRBJ1-2, with 7 bases lining up with TRBD1. V lost 2 bases, J lost 1 base, and 4 bases stayed unmatched. The CDR3 has 15 amino acids. CDR1 and CDR2 (germline): MDHEN, SYDVKM. DNA for the CDR3: TGTGCCAGCAGTTTAGGGACAGCCTATAACTATGGCTACACCTTC. Translating it yields CASSLGTAYNYGYTF.

V gene TRBV18 combines with J gene TRBJ1-2; D ambiguous. Germline CDR1 reads KGHSH; CDR2 reads LQKENI. The CDR3 is made up of 14 amino acids. V shed 4 bases and J shed 6 bases, with 15 bases lying between them. In DNA, the CDR3 is TGTGCCAGCTCACTTTTTGTTTTCCGAGATGGCTACACCTTC. This gives the protein CASSLFVFRDGYTF.

CDR3 region: CASSFMSGTEAFF. For the CDR3, the DNA is TGTGCCAGCAGCTTTATGTCCGGCACTGAAGCTTTCTTT. The chain uses TRBV11-2 and TRBJ1-1; the D is unclear. The V and J ends lost 3 bases and 4 bases respectively, with 9 bases between them. Germline CDR1 SGHAT, CDR2 FQNNGV. This CDR3 spans 13 amino acids.

The chain employs TRBV7-2 and TRBJ2-5, with 7 bases matching TRBD1. V shed 5 bases, J shed 4 bases, and the junction held 10 bases outside the gene matches. This CDR3 spans 15 amino acids. Per germline, CDR1 SGHTA and CDR2 FQGNSA. The chain's CDR3 is CASSPTTGKGETQYF. CDR3 nucleotide sequence: TGTGCCAGCAGCCCCACGACAGGGAAGGGAGAGACCCAGTACTTC.

The chain recombines TRBV30 with TRBJ2-1; D is unclear. This CDR3 has 12 residues. Germline V CDR1 and CDR2: GTSNPN, SVGIG (reference sequence). The V and J ends lost 2 bases and 7 bases respectively, with 9 bases between them. The CDR3 protein is CAWSWGGNEQFF. DNA of the CDR3: TGTGCCTGGAGTTGGGGTGGGAATGAGCAGTTCTTC.

The chain carries TRBV28 and TRBJ2-7, with D possibly matching TRBD2 (6 bases). The germline gives CDR1 MDHEN, CDR2 SYDVKM. Trimming took off 4 bases at V and 3 bases at J, with 16 bases between the two ends. The CDR3 runs 15 residues. CDR3 sequence reads: CASSSPDGSLYEQYF. The CDR3 DNA sequence: TGTGCCAGCAGTTCACCTGACGGGAGCCTCTACGAGCAGTACTTC.

The chain has TRBV5-1 and TRBJ1-5; 7 nucleotides match TRBD1. The V gene's germline CDR1 is SGHRS and CDR2 YFSETQ. The CDR3 consists of 14 residues. The V gene end was trimmed by 4 bases and the J gene end by 7 bases; junction bases not matched to a gene: 8. The CDR3 DNA follows: TGCGCCAGCAGCCCGGGACAGTCAATACAGCCCCAGCATTTT. Translation: CASSPGQSIQPQHF.

This chain links TRBV2 with TRBJ1-2, with D maybe TRBD1 (5 bases). The CDR3 length is 12 residues. Germline V gene sequence: CDR1 SNHLY, CDR2 FYNNEI. V dropped 4 bases and J dropped 8 bases, with 11 bases sitting between them. The CDR3 nucleotides are TGTGCCAGCAGTGTTGGAGGGGCCGGCTACACCTTC. Residues: CASSVGGAGYTF.

The rearrangement links TRBV11-3 to TRBJ2-7, with TRBD1 matching over 9 bases. Trimming removed 5 bases from V and 4 bases from J; junction bases left unmatched: 6. CDR1 and CDR2 (germline): SGHNT, YENEEA. The CDR3 spans 14 residues. The CDR3 coding sequence is TGTGCCAGCAGCCCAAGGGACAGGGAATACGAGCAGTACTTC. Its translation: CASSPRDREYEQYF.

V is TRBV7-2 and J is TRBJ2-5, with 8 bases matching TRBD1. The V segment lost 4 bases and the J segment 5 bases; nucleotides outside the gene matches: 6. The CDR3 runs to 14 residues. Per the germline V gene, CDR1 is SGHTA and CDR2 is FQGNSA. CDR3 coding DNA: TGTGCCAGCAGCTCACAGGGGGTCGGGGAGACCCAGTACTTC. Encoded protein: CASSSQGVGETQYF.

Only one count was recorded for this clone. The chain is built from TRBV7-2 and TRBJ1-2; 7 bases fit TRBD1. Trimming at V came to 0 bases and at J to 2 bases, leaving 9 bases not matched to a gene. Germline V gene data show CDR1 as SGHTA and CDR2 as FQGNSA. CDR3 length: 17 residues. CDR3 amino acids: CASSLAQGQLTNYGYTF. The CDR3 coding sequence is TGTGCCAGCAGCTTAGCCCAGGGACAGCTCACGAACTATGGCTACACCTTC.

The J gene is TRBJ2-1, the V gene TRBV19; 7 nucleotides line up with TRBD2. V was pared by 1 base and J by 6 bases, with 6 bases of the junction left unmatched. The CDR3 consists of 15 residues. CDR1 is LNHDA, CDR2 SQIVND, per germline (reference sequence). CDR3 in amino acids: CASSIGSSGTNEQFF. In DNA, the CDR3 is TGTGCCAGTAGTATAGGGTCTAGCGGTACCAATGAGCAGTTCTTC.

The chain has TRBV5-1 and TRBJ2-3, with 12 bases matching TRBD2. The CDR3 has 15 residues. After removal of 4 bases from V and 6 bases from J, the junction contained 6 bases not matched to a gene. Germline V lookup: CDR1 SGHRS, CDR2 YFSETQ. CDR3 sequence: CASSPTSGSRDTQYF. The DNA of the CDR3 is TGCGCCAGCAGCCCGACTAGCGGGAGTCGGGATACGCAGTATTTT.

The count of this clone is one. The J gene is TRBJ1-4, the V gene TRBV4-3; perhaps TRBD1 as D (6 bases). The CDR3 consists of 17 residues. The V and J ends lost 4 bases and 0 bases respectively, with 15 bases between them. Germline V gene sequence: CDR1 LGHNA, CDR2 YSLEER. The CDR3 region has the DNA TGCGCCAGCAGCCCCGGTGCGAGGGGGGCAACTAATGAAAAACTGTTTTTT. It is translated as CASSPGARGATNEKLFF.

The rearrangement joins TRBV10-2 to TRBJ1-5, with D possibly TRBD1 on 6 matching bases. The CDR3 sequence is 16 residues long. The V and J ends lost 7 bases and 0 bases respectively, with 16 bases between them. Looked up from germline, CDR1 is WSHSY and CDR2 is SAAADI. The CDR3 reads CASKAQGGHSNQPQHF. The CDR3 region has the DNA TGCGCCAGCAAGGCACAGGGAGGACATAGCAATCAGCCCCAGCATTTT.

This chain joins TRBV10-2 and TRBJ1-4; 7 positions agree with TRBD1. V lost 3 bases, J lost 4 bases, and 5 bases stayed unmatched. The CDR3 spans 15 residues. In germline, CDR1 is WSHSY, CDR2 SAAADI. CDR3 sequence: CASSDPGGVNEKLFF. CDR3 sequence (DNA): TGCGCCAGCAGTGACCCAGGGGGGGTTAATGAAAAACTGTTTTTT.

This chain links TRBV5-1 with TRBJ2-7; 7 bases are a match to TRBD1. V shed 3 bases, J shed 3 bases, and the junction held 3 bases outside the gene matches. CDR1 SGHRS and CDR2 YFSETQ come from the germline V gene. The length of the CDR3 is 13 residues. In nucleotides, the CDR3 is TGCGCCAGCAGCTCCTGGACAGGCTACGAGCAGTACTTC. It specifies CASSSWTGYEQYF.

The V gene is TRBV6-6, the J gene TRBJ2-5, with TRBD2 matching over 15 bases. The CDR3 has 15 amino acids. V trimming: 5 bases; J trimming: 6 bases; junction bases outside the gene matches: 4. Germline V CDR1 and CDR2: MNHNY, SVGAGI (reference sequence). This CDR3 reads CASSPGTSGGKTQYF. CDR3 nucleotide sequence: TGTGCCAGCAGTCCTGGGACTAGCGGGGGGAAGACCCAGTACTTC.

The chain employs TRBV5-1 and TRBJ2-7; perhaps TRBD1 as D (5 bases). The germline V gene encodes CDR1 SGHRS and CDR2 YFSETQ. Between the trimmed V and J ends, which lost 0 bases and 6 bases, there was a span of 13 bases. The CDR3 extends over 14 amino acids. CDR3 nucleotide sequence: TGCGCCAGCAGCTTGGATATCGACAGTTCCGAGCAGTACTTC. It encodes CASSLDIDSSEQYF.

The rearrangement uses TRBV5-1 and TRBJ2-1; D unresolved. Looked up from germline, CDR1 is SGHRS and CDR2 is YFSETQ. V was trimmed by 0 bases and J by 6 bases, leaving 7 bases between them. The CDR3 loop spans 13 amino acids. DNA for the CDR3: TGCGCCAGCAGCTTGGCCGTGGGCAATGAGCAGTTCTTC. Translation gives CASSLAVGNEQFF.

The chain joins TRBV9 to TRBJ2-3; 8 nucleotides align to TRBD2. The V segment lost 0 bases and the J segment 1 base; nucleotides outside the gene matches: 10. CDR1 is SGDLS, CDR2 YYNGEE, per germline. The CDR3 consists of 18 residues. CDR3 residues: CASSVGISGLAGTDTQYF. CDR3 bases: TGTGCCAGCAGCGTAGGGATATCCGGACTAGCCGGCACAGATACGCAGTATTTT.